The subject of this entry is one T cell receptor (beta chain). Antigen specificity is unknown. Per the germline V gene, CDR1 is SGHRS and CDR2 is YFSETQ. The CDR3 loop spans 17 amino acids. V was clipped by 3 bases and J by 6 bases; unmatched bases: 9. This entry belongs to a study of blood T cells in healthy people across ages. Donors were systemically healthy Caucasian individuals from Russia aged roughly 6 to 100 years. Each sample used at least 6 million PBMCs. Study-wide findings and caveats: It was found that TCR beta diversity correlated strongly with the percentage of naive T cells.

A second PCR of roughly 7 to 11 cycles used a sample-barcoded 5' primer and a J-beta primer mix. Each CDR3 protein is one row after TCRdb ran MiXCR on the 5' RACE reads. The table records about 1 million distinct CDR3 sequences, roughly 45% of them present only once. Sequencing was done on a sample of blood. This TCR derives from a woman in her sixties or seventies in good health. This chain links TRBV5-1 with TRBJ2-3, with TRBD2 matching 14 bases. The CDR3 DNA sequence: TGCGCCAGCAGCTGGGGCCCGGGACTAGCGGGAGCTGATACGCAGTATTTT. Protein sequence: CASSWGPGLAGADTQYF.